Listed here is a single TCR beta chain. Original processing methods: Reference gene primer amplification gave nucleated cell count estimates. Here immunoSEQ multiplex PCR was the method, and the copy in TCRdb shows in-frame clones only, minus some. D and trimming were read from the DNA, whereas the V and J calls and clone size are those reported in that table. The sample lists 100,000 or so clones, roughly 92% occurring once. This sample is drawn from a study of blood T cell repertoires in COVID-19. The overall study: Material from acute and convalescent COVID-19 was sourced from the United States, Italy and Spain. The analysed material was cDNA or gDNA that came from T cells, B-cell-depleted T cells, or PBMCs.

The CDR3 spans 15 residues. The sequence was collected from a woman in her 50s with COVID-19, enrolled during active disease. Source material: peripheral blood. The V call is TRBV21-1, the J call TRBJ1-2. TRBV21-1 is a pseudogene. The CDR3 is CASSTKTGGIYGYTF. CDR3 nucleotide sequence: TGTGCCAGCAGCACCAAAACTGGAGGAATCTATGGCTACACCTTC.